This TCR beta chain derives from a study of immune heterogeneity within non-small cell lung tumors. Whole-study context: Histologically, a handful of tumors were squamous cell carcinomas and around ten were non-squamous carcinomas. The remaining 1 tumor was not otherwise specified. Regarding the study as a whole: Individual patients mostly differed in their high-frequency T-cell receptor beta clonotypes.

This clonotype was recorded many times. Its antigen remains unidentified. Template material for each sample was 550 to 700 ng of bulk tumor genomic DNA. The authors collected several far-apart biopsies from each primary tumor during surgery. The cohort was untreated, with newly diagnosed non-small cell lung cancer undergoing curative surgery. Newly diagnosed non-small cell lung cancer patients undergoing curative-intent surgery served as donors. It was with 32 V and 13 J primers that multiplex PCR amplified TCR beta CDR3. Each CDR3 protein is one row after TCRdb ran MiXCR on the multiplex PCR reads. The table records roughly 20,000 distinct CDR3 sequences, around 28% of them present only once. The CDR3 sequence is 14 residues long. In germline, CDR1 is KGHDR, CDR2 SFDVKD. V lost 4 bases and J 5 bases, leaving 13 bases between the germline ends.

Material: lung tumor tissue. This TCR came from a man aged 35-49 years with non-small cell lung cancer. The gene calls are TRBV24-1 and TRBJ2-5; D is unresolved. CDR3 loop: CATSEPALSETQYF. For the CDR3, the DNA is TGTGCCACCAGTGAACCCGCCCTCTCGGAGACCCAGTACTTC.